This T cell receptor (beta chain) was captured by sequencing in a study of Graves' ophthalmopathy and Graves' hyperthyroidism. Study background: In this cohort's terms, stable hyperthyroidism meant no ophthalmopathy by 18 months of follow-up. Findings and limits, study-wide: Blood also contained most of the expanded thyroid clonotypes above 0.001 frequency. Sensitivity of under 71% and specificity of less than 75% were achieved by the model that predicted ophthalmopathy progression.

RNA transcripts yielded amplified TCR beta CDR3 regions. First-round RT-PCR relied on HTBI primers, and a second-round multiplex PCR came next. TCRdb itself ran the multiplex PCR reads through MiXCR, one entry per CDR3 protein. The sample includes over a million distinct CDR3 sequences, about 35% of them seen just once. This clonotype was counted at least ten times. What it recognizes is unknown. Establishment of the diagnosis relied upon clinical symptoms, serum thyroxine, TRAb, thyroid ultrasound and orbital computed tomography. The CDR3 has 14 residues. Trimming pared 8 bases from V and 3 bases from J, leaving 17 bases between. Germline V gene data show CDR1 as ENHRY and CDR2 as SYGVKD.

This receptor was identified in an adult man with Graves' hyperthyroidism. The source material was peripheral blood or thyroid tissue (not recorded which). The chain joins TRBV10-3 to TRBJ2-7, with D possibly TRBD1 on 5 matching bases. CDR3 amino acids: CAIPSPRAGYEQYF. The CDR3 DNA follows: TGTGCCATCCCCTCACCCAGGGCTGGCTACGAGCAGTACTTC.